This is a list of T cell receptor beta chains from one sample in a study of blood T cell repertoires in COVID-19. The repertoire was sequenced with immunoSEQ multiplex PCR; TCRdb's copy has only in-frame clones and lacks some. The profile shows around 190,000 clones, around nine tenths of them singletons. Sequenced material: peripheral blood. These receptors all come from a man aged 25 to 40 with acute or convalescent COVID-19. Each CDR3 is given with its conserved first and last residue. D genes are given only for firm matches. Clone size appears in some rows only: once, few, many, or a class for an expanded clone.

TRBV7-9,-,TRBJ2-5,TRBD2,TGTGCCAGCAGCTTCCGGACTAGCGGAGGGGAGACCCAGTACTTC,CASSFRTSGGETQYF
TRBV5-1,-,TRBJ1-2,-,TGCGCCAGTTCCGAAGACACCTATGGCTACACCTTC,CASSEDTYGYTF
TRBV28,-,TRBJ1-5,-,TGTGCCAGCAGTATCACCCCCAGGGGCCAGCCCCAGCATTTT,CASSITPRGQPQHF
TRBV4-2,once,TRBJ1-6,TRBD1,TGTGCCAGCAGCCAAGAAGCCGGGACAGGACTTTCACCCCTCCACTTT,CASSQEAGTGLSPLHF
TRBV5-4,-,TRBJ2-7,TRBD1,TGTGCCAGCAGCCGCCAACAGGGGGTGGGGTACGAGCAGTACTTC,CASSRQQGVGYEQYF
TRBV6-5,-,TRBJ2-1,-,TGTGCCAGCAGTTACTCAAGAGGGTTTGAGCAGTTCTTC,CASSYSRGFEQFF
TRBV2,-,TRBJ1-4,-,TGTGCCAGCAGGGGGATCGGGGGAGGGCTTTTAAATGAAAAACTGTTTTTT,CASRGIGGGLLNEKLFF
TRBV2,-,TRBJ1-3,TRBD1,TGTGCCAGCAGTGGACAGGGAGCTGGAAACACCATATATTTT,CASSGQGAGNTIYF
TRBV2,-,TRBJ2-3,TRBD1,TGTGCCAGCAGGGGACAGTCCCTTGGCACAGATACGCAGTATTTT,CASRGQSLGTDTQYF
TRBV19,once,TRBJ1-1,-,TGTGCCAGTAGTATAGTACAGAGCGGCACTGAAGCTTTCTTT,CASSIVQSGTEAFF
TRBV6-5,-,TRBJ1-1,-,TGTGCCAGCAGTTACGGCCGGCGGGGTACTGAAGCTTTCTTT,CASSYGRRGTEAFF
TRBV4-2,once,TRBJ1-6,-,TGTGCCGGGGACCTTCGGGGGGCACCCCTCCACTTT,CAGDLRGAPLHF
TRBV27,few,TRBJ1-1,-,TGTGCCAGCATGTCGCGGGCTCTCAACACTGAAGCTTTCTTT,CASMSRALNTEAFF
TRBV1,-,TRBJ2-2,-,TGCACCAGCAGCCGAGACCTTCCTAATAGCGGGGAGGCCGGGGAGCTGTTTTTT,CTSSRDLPNSGEAGELFF
TRBV30,-,TRBJ1-2,-,TGTGCCTGGAGTTCAGGGGCGGTCTTTGGCTACACCTTC,CAWSSGAVFGYTF
TRBV28,-,TRBJ1-3,-,TGTGCCAGCAGTTCGGCAGCTAGTGGTGTGAACACCATATATTTT,CASSSAASGVNTIYF
TRBV12-3/TRBV12-4,-,TRBJ1-5,-,TGTGCCAGCAGCCCAGATAGCAATCAGCCCCAGCATTTT,CASSPDSNQPQHF
TRBV9,-,TRBJ1-5,-,TGTGCCAGCAGCGTAGGGGGGGGCGCCAATCAGCCCCAGCATTTT,CASSVGGGANQPQHF
TRBV7-3,-,TRBJ2-3,-,TGTGCCAGCAGCTTCCGTGGGGCACGCACAGATACGCAGTATTTT,CASSFRGARTDTQYF
TRBV5-6,-,TRBJ1-5,-,TGTGCCAGCAGCTTGCACCTGGCAGGGCTGGATCAGCCCCAGCATTTT,CASSLHLAGLDQPQHF
TRBV27,-,TRBJ1-2,-,TGTGCCAGCAGCTCCACCTCACGGGGGAACTATGGCTACACCTTC,CASSSTSRGNYGYTF
TRBV19,-,TRBJ1-1,-,TGTGCCAGTAGTATCTTGGACAGAATCGGCACTGAAGCTTTCTTT,CASSILDRIGTEAFF
TRBV13,-,TRBJ1-6,-,TGTGCCAGCAGCCCGGAAGCGGGGGAACCCCTCCACTTT,CASSPEAGEPLHF
TRBV28,-,TRBJ2-1,-,TGTGCCAGCAGGCGAATTAGAGGGAATGAGCAGTTCTTC,CASRRIRGNEQFF
TRBV5-1,-,TRBJ1-5,-,TGCGCCAGCAGCTTGGCCGGGTCTTTTAGCAATCAGCCCCAGCATTTT,CASSLAGSFSNQPQHF
TRBV7-2,-,TRBJ1-5,TRBD1,TGTGCCAGCAGCTTGCGGACCGGGACAGATCAGCCCCAGCATTTT,CASSLRTGTDQPQHF
TRBV12-5,few,TRBJ1-1,-,TGTGCTAGTGGTTTGGGGAATCGAGGGGGTAGTGAAGCTTTCTTT,CASGLGNRGGSEAFF
TRBV9,-,TRBJ2-1,TRBD1,TGTGCCAGCAGCGCCCCTCCAGGACAGGGATACTCCTACAATGAGCAGTTCTTC,CASSAPPGQGYSYNEQFF
TRBV29-1,few,TRBJ1-1,TRBD1,TGCAGCGGGGATACCGGGACAGGGAACACTGAAGCTTTCTTT,CSGDTGTGNTEAFF
TRBV5-6,-,TRBJ2-7,-,TGTGCCAGCAGCACCCACAGGGTCTACGAGCAGTACTTC,CASSTHRVYEQYF
TRBV30,-,TRBJ1-5,TRBD1,TGTGCCTGGAGTCCCGGGATGACAGGGGAAAGCAATCAGCCCCAGCATTTT,CAWSPGMTGESNQPQHF
TRBV10-3,-,TRBJ1-5,TRBD1,TGTGCCATCAGTGACCGACAGGGAAGACAGCCCCAGCATTTT,CAISDRQGRQPQHF
TRBV19,-,TRBJ2-5,TRBD2,TGTGCCAGTAGCCTAGCGGGAGGAGAGACCCAGTACTTC,CASSLAGGETQYF
TRBV20-1,-,TRBJ1-5,-,TGCAGTGCTAGTCCACGGGTCAGTCAGCCCCAGCATTTT,CSASPRVSQPQHF
TRBV18,-,TRBJ2-5,-,TGTGCCAGCTCACCACGGACAAAAGAGACCCAGTACTTC,CASSPRTKETQYF
TRBV30,once,TRBJ1-5,-,TGTGCCTGGAGCCAAAAGGGGGTACGGGATCAGCCCCAGCATTTT,CAWSQKGVRDQPQHF
TRBV7-2,-,TRBJ1-2,-,TGTGCCAGCAGCCGACGACAGTATGGCTACACCTTC,CASSRRQYGYTF
TRBV30,once,TRBJ1-2,-,TGTGCCTGGAGTGTAGTGAGACTGGGGGGCTATGGCTACACCTTC,CAWSVVRLGGYGYTF
TRBV13,once,TRBJ1-1,-,TGTGCCAGCAGCTTAACGAGTATGAACACTGAAGCTTTCTTT,CASSLTSMNTEAFF